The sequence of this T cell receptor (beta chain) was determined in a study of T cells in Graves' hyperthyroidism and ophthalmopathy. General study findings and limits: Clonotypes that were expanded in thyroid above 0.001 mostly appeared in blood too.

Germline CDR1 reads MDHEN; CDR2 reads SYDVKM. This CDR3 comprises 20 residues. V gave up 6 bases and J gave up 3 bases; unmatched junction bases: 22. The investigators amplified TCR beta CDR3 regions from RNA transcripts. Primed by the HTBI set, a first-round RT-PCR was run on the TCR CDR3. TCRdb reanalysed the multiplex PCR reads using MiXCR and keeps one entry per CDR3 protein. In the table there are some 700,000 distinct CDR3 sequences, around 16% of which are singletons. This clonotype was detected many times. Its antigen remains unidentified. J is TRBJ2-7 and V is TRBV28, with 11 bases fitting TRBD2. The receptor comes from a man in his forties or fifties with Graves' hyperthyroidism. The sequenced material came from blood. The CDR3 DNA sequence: TGTGCCAGCAGCCCCCGACAGGGGTGGACTAGCGGGCTACTATACTACGAGCAGTACTTC. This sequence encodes CASSPRQGWTSGLLYYEQYF.